The 17 T cell receptor beta chains presented below share a single source sample, sequenced in a study of OX40 agonist ivuxolimab in advanced cancers. Data came from immunoSEQ multiplex PCR; TCRdb stores just in-frame clones and leaves some out. This table has tens of thousands of clones, about 86% appearing once. The sample in question was CD4+ or CD8+ T cells sorted from blood, obtained in a trial of the OX40 agonist ivuxolimab. These receptors came from an adult with an advanced solid tumor such as melanoma, head and neck, liver or kidney cancer.

This clone was seen at least ten times. The chain combines TRBV7-9 with TRBJ2-7, with 10 positions matching TRBD2. CDR3 length: 15 residues. The V gene's germline CDR1 is SEHNR and CDR2 FQNEAQ (reference sequence). V dropped 5 bases and J dropped 0; count of bases not matched to a gene: 4. CDR3 bases: TGTGCCAGCAGCCCCGGGACTAGCGTCTCCTACGAGCAGTACTTC. Protein sequence: CASSPGTSVSYEQYF.

The V gene is TRBV7-8, the J gene TRBJ1-1; D not resolved. Germline values: CDR1 SGHVS, CDR2 FQNEAQ. CDR3 length: 11 amino acids. V was pared by 2 bases and J by 6 bases, with 4 bases between. CDR3: CASSLNAEAFF. For the CDR3, the DNA is TGTGCCAGCAGCTTAAACGCTGAAGCTTTCTTT. Filled out from reference TRBV7-8 and TRBJ1-1, the complete variable domain reads GAGVSQSPRYKVAKRGQDVALRCDPISGHVSLFWYQQALGQGPEFLTYFQNEAQLDKSGLPSDRFFAERPEGSVSTLKIQRTQQEDSAVYLCASSLNAEAFFGQGTRLTVV.

V is TRBV5-1 and J is TRBJ2-3; D remains unclear. The V end lost 0 bases, the J end lost 10 bases, and 9 bases lay between the germline ends. CDR3 length equals 12 residues. Germline CDR1 and CDR2: SGHRS and YFSETQ. The CDR3 reads CASSLDPLPQYF. CDR3 in DNA: TGCGCCAGCAGCTTGGACCCCCTCCCGCAGTATTTT. Full variable domain (outside the CDR3, taken from reference TRBV5-1 and TRBJ2-3): KAGVTQTPRYLIKTRGQQVTLSCSPISGHRSVSWYQQTPGQGLQFLFEYFSETQRNKGNFPGRFSGRQFSNSRSEMNVSTLELGDSALYLCASSLDPLPQYFGPGTRLTVL.

The gene calls are TRBV11-2 and TRBJ2-3, with 16 positions matching TRBD2. V trimming: 5 bases; J trimming: 4 bases; junction bases outside the gene matches: 6. In germline, CDR1 is SGHAT, CDR2 FQNNGV. CDR3 length: 17 residues. In DNA, the CDR3 is TGTGCCAGCAGCCGTGGGACTAGCGGGGGGGCCTCAGATACGCAGTATTTT. Its protein is CASSRGTSGGASDTQYF.

The genes are TRBV19 and TRBJ1-1; D is unresolved. This CDR3 is built from 15 residues. CDR1 is LNHDA, CDR2 SQIVND, per germline (reference sequence). V was clipped by 5 bases and J by 5 bases, with 18 bases between them. The CDR3 DNA reads as TGTGCCAGTAGTCCAGACGACGATTTGGATACTGAAGCTTTCTTT. This translates into CASSPDDDLDTEAFF.

This chain links TRBV5-3 with TRBJ1-2; TRBD1 matches at 8 bases. TRBV5-3 is known as an ORF, though its function is uncertain. The CDR3 is 15 residues long. V shed 4 bases and J 5 bases; nucleotides not matched to a gene: 10. The CDR3 loop is CARSLCRGLGYGYTF. The DNA for the CDR3 is TGTGCCAGAAGCCTTTGCAGGGGGCTAGGGTATGGCTACACCTTC.

This clone showed up just once. The chain recombines TRBV11-3 with TRBJ2-7; D not resolved. The CDR3 has 14 amino acids. V was trimmed by 1 base and J by 2 bases, leaving 9 bases between them. Per germline, CDR1 SGHNT and CDR2 YENEEA. CDR3 protein: CASSLGPGPYEQYF. In DNA form, the CDR3 reads TGTGCCAGCAGCTTAGGTCCGGGTCCCTACGAGCAGTACTTC.

The J gene is TRBJ2-5, the V gene TRBV14; D gene unclear. This CDR3 spans 14 amino acids. From germline, CDR1 is SGHDN and CDR2 FVKESK. V was trimmed by 0 bases and J by 3 bases, leaving 8 bases between them. The DNA for the CDR3 is TGTGCCAGCAGCCAAGATCTCTGGGAAGAGACCCAGTACTTC. Residues: CASSQDLWEETQYF.

This sequence joins TRBV10-3 and TRBJ2-7, with D perhaps TRBD2 (6 bases). V was pared by 8 bases and J by 4 bases, with 15 bases between. The germline CDR1 and CDR2 sequences are ENHRY and SYGVKD. This CDR3 has 13 residues. CDR3 protein: CAIGGDQTYEQYF. The DNA of the CDR3 is TGTGCCATCGGAGGGGACCAGACGTACGAGCAGTACTTC.

V is TRBV9 and J is TRBJ2-3; D uncertain. CDR1 and CDR2 (germline): SGDLS, YYNGEE. The CDR3 totals 13 residues. V was cut by 4 bases and J by 0 bases, with 6 bases left in between. CDR3 residues: CASSPKSTDTQYF. CDR3 DNA sequence: TGTGCCAGCAGCCCTAAGAGCACAGATACGCAGTATTTT.

This sequence joins TRBV11-2 and TRBJ2-5; 9 bases are shared with TRBD1. Germline loops: CDR1 SGHAT, CDR2 FQNNGV. The CDR3 is 15 amino acids. V gave up 1 base and J gave up 6 bases; unmatched junction bases: 6. DNA of the CDR3: TGTGCCAGCAGCTTAGTAACAGGGGGCAGGAAGACCCAGTACTTC. Amino acids: CASSLVTGGRKTQYF.

On this clone itself: Mismatch with germline at one junction end may stem from a read error. The rearrangement uses TRBV7-2 and TRBJ1-5, with D maybe TRBD1 (6 bases). Germline CDR1 and CDR2: SGHTA and FQGNSA. CDR3 length: 14 residues. CDR3 sequence: CASRLEGGAQPQHF. In nucleotides, the CDR3 is TGTGCCAGCAGGTTAGAAGGGGGTGCACAGCCCCAGCATTTT.

J is TRBJ2-7 and V is TRBV6-5, with TRBD1 matching 8 bases. The CDR3 runs 11 residues. Germline V gives CDR1 MNHEY, CDR2 SVGAGI. V gave up 9 bases and J gave up 6 bases; unmatched junction bases: 4. The CDR3 here is CASTGGREQYF. The CDR3 DNA sequence: TGTGCCAGTACAGGGGGACGCGAGCAGTACTTC.

The V and J genes are TRBV5-1 and TRBJ1-2; a possible D gene is TRBD1 (6 bases). Germline V gives CDR1 SGHRS, CDR2 YFSETQ. The CDR3 consists of 14 residues. V was cut by 0 bases and J by 8 bases, with 14 bases left in between. The CDR3 DNA follows: TGCGCCAGCAGCTTGGAGGGCAGGGGATGGGGCTACACCTTC. Translation gives CASSLEGRGWGYTF.

This clone appeared once. J is TRBJ2-1 and V is TRBV7-8, with D unclear. V was shortened by 9 bases and J by 0 bases, with 18 bases between the two germline ends. The germline CDR1 and CDR2 sequences are SGHVS and FQNEAQ. This CDR3 spans 16 amino acids. The DNA for the CDR3 is TGTGCCAGTTCAACCCCCACTACCGACTCCTACAATGAGCAGTTCTTC. Protein: CASSTPTTDSYNEQFF.

CDR3 DNA sequence: TGCGCCAGCAGCTTAGGGACAGGGGCAACCGAGACCCAGTACTTC. This gives the protein CASSLGTGATETQYF. The rearrangement joins TRBV5-1 to TRBJ2-5; 10 nucleotides agree with TRBD1. CDR1 is SGHRS and CDR2 is YFSETQ in the germline V gene. The junction had 6 bases not matched to a gene; V was cut back by 2 bases and J by 5 bases. The CDR3 is 15 residues long.

The J gene is TRBJ2-2, the V gene TRBV7-2; 7 nucleotides agree with TRBD1. CDR1 and CDR2 from the germline V gene are SGHTA and FQGNSA. The V and J ends lost 10 bases and 5 bases, in that order; junction bases with no gene match: 13. The CDR3 loop spans 15 amino acids. CDR3 DNA sequence: TGTGCCACCGCCGAGGGGGCGCTTAGGACCGGGGAGCTGTTTTTT. Its translation is CATAEGALRTGELFF.